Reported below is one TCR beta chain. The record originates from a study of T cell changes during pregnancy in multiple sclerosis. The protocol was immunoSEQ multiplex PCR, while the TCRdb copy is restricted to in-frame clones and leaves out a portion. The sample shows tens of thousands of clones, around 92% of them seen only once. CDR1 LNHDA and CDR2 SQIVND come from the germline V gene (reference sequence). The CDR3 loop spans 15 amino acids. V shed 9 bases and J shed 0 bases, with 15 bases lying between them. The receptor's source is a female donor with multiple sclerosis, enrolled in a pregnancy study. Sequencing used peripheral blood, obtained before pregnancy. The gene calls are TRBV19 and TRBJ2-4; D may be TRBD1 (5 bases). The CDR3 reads CARPRQSLAKNIQYF. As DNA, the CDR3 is TGTGCCAGGCCTAGACAGAGCTTAGCCAAAAACATTCAGTACTTC. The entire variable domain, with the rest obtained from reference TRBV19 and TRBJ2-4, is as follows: DGGITQSPKYLFRKEGQNVTLSCEQNLNHDAMYWYRQDPGQGLRLIYYSQIVNDFQKGDIAEGYSVSREKKESFPLTVTSAQKNPTAFYLCARPRQSLAKNIQYFGAGTRLSVL.